This is a list of T cell receptor beta chains from one sample in a study of blood T cell repertoires in COVID-19. Produced via immunoSEQ multiplex PCR; TCRdb's table is partial and in-frame only. The sample yields about 360,000 clones, about 88% seen once. The sequencing input was peripheral blood. The source of these receptors is a human donor in a cohort sampled during active COVID-19. Both conserved end residues are part of each CDR3. Each record gives: D gene, J gene, V gene, CDR3 protein, CDR3 DNA. The D gene is left open where the match is weak.

.,TRBJ2-7,TRBV18,CASSPPFGEKEQYF,TGTGCCAGCTCACCACCGTTCGGGGAGAAAGAGCAGTACTTC
.,TRBJ1-2,TRBV6-6,CASSGGALYGYTF,TGTGCCAGCAGTGGTGGGGCCCTCTATGGCTACACCTTC
.,TRBJ2-1,TRBV21-1,CASRPQVPSYNEQFF,TGTGCCAGCAGGCCGCAGGTGCCCTCCTACAATGAGCAGTTCTTC
.,TRBJ2-2,TRBV29-1,CSVERSGELFF,TGCAGCGTTGAGAGGTCCGGGGAGCTGTTTTTT
.,TRBJ2-1,TRBV6-1,CASSETTFAGGYNEQFF,TGTGCCAGCAGTGAAACAACCTTCGCCGGGGGCTACAATGAGCAGTTCTTC
.,TRBJ2-7,TRBV2,CASSLRRGYEQYF,TGTGCCAGCAGTTTGCGGCGGGGATACGAGCAGTACTTC
.,TRBJ2-7,TRBV29-1,CSVGQSYYEQYF,TGCAGCGTTGGACAGTCCTACTACGAGCAGTACTTC
.,TRBJ2-5,TRBV30,CACLRDIQETQYF,TGTGCCTGTCTCCGGGACATCCAAGAGACCCAGTACTTC
.,TRBJ1-6,TRBV5-6,CASSFSGGLSSYNSPLHF,TGTGCCAGCAGCTTTTCGGGGGGCTTAAGCTCCTATAATTCACCCCTCCACTTT
TRBD2,TRBJ2-1,TRBV5-1,CASSFASGYNEQFF,TGCGCCAGCAGCTTCGCTAGCGGGTACAATGAGCAGTTCTTC